This TCR beta chain was recorded in a study of CD8+CD57+ T cells in acquired aplastic anemia. This CDR3 is built from 14 residues. Germline loops: CDR1 SGHRS, CDR2 YFSETQ. Between the trimmed V and J ends, which lost 5 bases and 3 bases, there was a span of 14 bases. Ten or more counts support this clonotype. Genomic DNA templated the TCR beta VDJ and CDR3 profiling. TCRdb processed the reads anew with MiXCR; each CDR3 protein has one entry. This sample has about 180,000 distinct CDR3 sequences; approximately 48% occur once, and the top ten carry over 10%. Patients included in sequencing had previously demonstrated CD8+CD57+ cell expansion by flow cytometry.

The sequence came from a human donor with aplastic anemia. The J gene is TRBJ1-1, the V gene TRBV5-1; TRBD1 might be the D (6 bases). The sample consisted of sorted CD4+, CD8+, or CD8+CD57+ T cells (not recorded which) from PBMCs. The CDR3 sequence is CASRPGDRDTEAFF. Here the CDR3 DNA reads TGCGCCAGCAGACCAGGGGATCGCGACACTGAAGCTTTCTTT.